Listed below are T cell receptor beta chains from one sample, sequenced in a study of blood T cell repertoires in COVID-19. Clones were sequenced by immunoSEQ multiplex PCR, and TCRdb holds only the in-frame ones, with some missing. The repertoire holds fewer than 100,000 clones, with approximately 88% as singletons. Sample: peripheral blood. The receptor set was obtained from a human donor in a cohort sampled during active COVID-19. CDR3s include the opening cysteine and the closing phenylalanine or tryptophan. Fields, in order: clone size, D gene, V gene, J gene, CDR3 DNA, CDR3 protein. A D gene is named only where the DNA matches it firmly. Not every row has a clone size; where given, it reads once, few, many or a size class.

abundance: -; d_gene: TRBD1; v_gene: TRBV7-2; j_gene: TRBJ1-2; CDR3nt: TGTGCCAGCAGACAAGGGGGCGGGGTACACTATGGCTACACCTTC; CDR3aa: CASRQGGGVHYGYTF
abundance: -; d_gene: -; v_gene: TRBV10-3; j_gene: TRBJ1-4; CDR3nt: TGTGCCATCAGTGAGTCAGGAGGCGGGGCAAGGGAGTGGCGTGAAAAACTGTTTTTT; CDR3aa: CAISESGGGAREWREKLFF
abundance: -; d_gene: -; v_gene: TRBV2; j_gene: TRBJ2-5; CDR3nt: TGTGCCAGCCGAACGATAGGGAGGGAGACCCAGTACTTC; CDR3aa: CASRTIGRETQYF
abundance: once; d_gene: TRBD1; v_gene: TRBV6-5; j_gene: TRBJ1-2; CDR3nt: TGTGCCAGCAACGAACAGGGGGCGCGGGGCTACACCTTC; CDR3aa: CASNEQGARGYTF
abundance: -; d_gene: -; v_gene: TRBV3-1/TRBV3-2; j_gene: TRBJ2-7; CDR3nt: TGTGCCAGCAGCGGATCCTGGAGCGAGCAGTACTTC; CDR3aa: CASSGSWSEQYF
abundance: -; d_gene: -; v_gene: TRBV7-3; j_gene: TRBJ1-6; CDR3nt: TGTGCCAGCAGCTTAAGGGGGGATAATTCACCCCTCCACTTT; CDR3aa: CASSLRGDNSPLHF
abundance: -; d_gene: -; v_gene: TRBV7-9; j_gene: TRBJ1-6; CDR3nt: TGTGCCAGCAGCGACGGGTATTCACCCCTCCACTTT; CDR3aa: CASSDGYSPLHF
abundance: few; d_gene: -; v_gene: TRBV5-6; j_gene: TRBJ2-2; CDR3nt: TGTGCCAGCAGCTTCTCAGGGTATGCCGGGGAGCTGTTTTTT; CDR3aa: CASSFSGYAGELFF
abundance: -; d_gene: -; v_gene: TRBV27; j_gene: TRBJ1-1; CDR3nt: TGTGCCAGCAGTTTATCGACGGGAGGGCCTGAAGCTTTCTTT; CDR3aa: CASSLSTGGPEAFF
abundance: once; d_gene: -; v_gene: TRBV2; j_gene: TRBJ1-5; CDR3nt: TGTGCCAGCACCGAGACATCCAAAAATCAGCCCCAGCATTTT; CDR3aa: CASTETSKNQPQHF
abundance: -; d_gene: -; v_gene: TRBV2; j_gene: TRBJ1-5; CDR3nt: TGTGCCAGCGCCGACTTACAGGGTCAGCCCCAGCATTTT; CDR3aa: CASADLQGQPQHF
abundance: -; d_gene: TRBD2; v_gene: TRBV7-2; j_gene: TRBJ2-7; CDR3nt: TGTGCCAGCAGCATTAGCGGGGGGGCAAACGAGCAGTACTTC; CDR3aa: CASSISGGANEQYF
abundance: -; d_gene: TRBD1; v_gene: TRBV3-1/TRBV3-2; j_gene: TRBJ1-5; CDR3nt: TGTGCCAGCAGCCAAGATCTTCATCAGGACAGGGGCCCCAATCAGCCCCAGCATTTT; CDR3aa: CASSQDLHQDRGPNQPQHF
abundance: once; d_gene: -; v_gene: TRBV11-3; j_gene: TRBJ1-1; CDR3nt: TGTGCCAGCAGCTTAGTACCCTACGTTCAGTCGGGAATAGCTTTCTTT; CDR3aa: CASSLVPYVQSGIAFF
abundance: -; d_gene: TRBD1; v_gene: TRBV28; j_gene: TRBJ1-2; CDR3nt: TGTGCCAGCCGACCCCCGGGGGCAGGGGGTGACTATGGCTACACCTTC; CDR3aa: CASRPPGAGGDYGYTF
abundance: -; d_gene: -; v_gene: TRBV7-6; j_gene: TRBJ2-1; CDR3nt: TGTGCCAGCAGCTCTGTCGGGCGGGGGCCCCTCTCCTACAATGAGCAGTTCTTC; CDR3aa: CASSSVGRGPLSYNEQFF
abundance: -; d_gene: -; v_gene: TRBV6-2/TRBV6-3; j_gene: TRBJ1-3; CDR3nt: TGTGCCAGCAGTCGAACAGGGCCCTCTGGAAACACCATATATTTT; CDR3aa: CASSRTGPSGNTIYF
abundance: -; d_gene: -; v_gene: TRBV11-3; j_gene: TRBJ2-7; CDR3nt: TGTGCCAGCAGCCTGGGACACTCATCCTACGAGCAGTACTTC; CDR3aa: CASSLGHSSYEQYF
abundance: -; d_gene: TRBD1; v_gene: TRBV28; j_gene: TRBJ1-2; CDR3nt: TGTGCCAGCAGTTTAAGAACCGGGACAGGCAATGGCTACACCTTC; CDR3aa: CASSLRTGTGNGYTF
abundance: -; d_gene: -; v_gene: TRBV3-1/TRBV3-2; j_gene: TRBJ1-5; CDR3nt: TGTGCCAGCAGCCGCCATTCACAGGGTATTTGCAATCAGCCCCAGCATTTT; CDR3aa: CASSRHSQGICNQPQHF
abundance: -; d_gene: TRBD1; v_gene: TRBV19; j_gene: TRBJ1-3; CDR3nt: TGTGCCAGTAGTATAGGGGACAGCTCTGGAAACACCATATATTTT; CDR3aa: CASSIGDSSGNTIYF
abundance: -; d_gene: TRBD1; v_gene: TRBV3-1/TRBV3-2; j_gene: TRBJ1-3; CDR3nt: TGTGCCAGCAGCCCAGTGACAGGGCTAGCTGGAAACACCATATATTTT; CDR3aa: CASSPVTGLAGNTIYF